This T cell receptor beta chain comes out of a study of T cells in Graves' hyperthyroidism and ophthalmopathy. Across the study: Blood from the periphery was taken at initial diagnosis, before any treatment. Study outcomes and limitations: Ophthalmopathy, as predicted by the model, came a median around 6 months after the prediction.

As concerns this clonotype: Its antigen remains unknown.

CDR1 and CDR2 from the germline V gene are KGHDR and SFDVKD. V was pared by 2 bases and J by 1 base, with 4 bases between. This CDR3 region has 13 residues. The investigators amplified TCR beta CDR3 regions from RNA transcripts. The HTBI set primed first-round TCR CDR3 RT-PCR. TCRdb re-called the multiplex PCR reads with MiXCR, one entry per CDR3 protein. The sample lists hundreds of thousands of distinct CDR3 sequences, over 11% seen once, with more than 4.5% in the top ten. Sequencing was carried out using blood. This clonotype originated in a woman in her 30s with Graves' hyperthyroidism that later progressed to Graves' ophthalmopathy. The chain is built from TRBV24-1 and TRBJ1-2; D is undetermined. The CDR3 DNA is TGTGCCACCAGTGATTGGGGTAACTATGGCTACACCTTC. This encodes CATSDWGNYGYTF.